This T cell receptor beta chain stems from a study of CD8+ T cells in alopecia areata. Findings and limits, study-wide: Scalp clonality and expanded CD8+ clones among the top 100 were significantly decreased by tofacitinib.

The treatment was: oral pan-JAK inhibitor, 5-10 mg twice daily. Extraction and reverse transcription of RNA yielded cDNA as the sequencing template. Sequencing used immunoSEQ multiplex PCR; TCRdb keeps in-frame clones, though not all of them. The data show over 150,000 clones, nearly 60% seen once. On this clone itself: The antigen is unknown.

Germline values: CDR1 ENHRY, CDR2 SYGVKD. The V and J ends lost 0 bases and 1 base respectively, with 12 bases between them. CDR3 length equals 17 residues. The chain uses TRBV10-3 and TRBJ2-2; TRBD1 might be the D (5 bases). The clonotype was recovered from a human donor with alopecia areata. The source was CD4+ T cells sorted from blood, collected at week 24, from a patient treated with tofacitinib. CDR3 in DNA: TGTGCCATCAGTGAGTCGCAAGGACACCGGAACACCGGGGAGCTGTTTTTT. It translates to CAISESQGHRNTGELFF.